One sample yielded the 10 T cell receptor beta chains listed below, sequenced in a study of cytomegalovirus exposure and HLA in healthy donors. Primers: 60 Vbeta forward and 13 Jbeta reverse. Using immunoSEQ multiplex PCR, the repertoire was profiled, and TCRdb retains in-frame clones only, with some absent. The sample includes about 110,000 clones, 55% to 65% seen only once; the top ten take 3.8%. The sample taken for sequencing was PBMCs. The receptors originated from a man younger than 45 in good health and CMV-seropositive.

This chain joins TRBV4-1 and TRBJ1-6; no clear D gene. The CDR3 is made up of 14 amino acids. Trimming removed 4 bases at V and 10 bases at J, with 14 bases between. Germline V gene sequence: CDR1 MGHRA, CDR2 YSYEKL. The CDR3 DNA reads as TGCGCCAGCAGCCGTATAGGAGTGGAATCACCCCTCCACTTT. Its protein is CASSRIGVESPLHF.

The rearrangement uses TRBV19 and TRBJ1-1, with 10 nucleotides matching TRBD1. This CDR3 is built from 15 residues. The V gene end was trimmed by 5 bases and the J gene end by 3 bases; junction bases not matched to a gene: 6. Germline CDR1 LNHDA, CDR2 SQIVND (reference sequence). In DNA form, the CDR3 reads TGTGCCAGTAGTGCCCGAGGGACAGGGGACACTGAAGCTTTCTTT. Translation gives CASSARGTGDTEAFF.

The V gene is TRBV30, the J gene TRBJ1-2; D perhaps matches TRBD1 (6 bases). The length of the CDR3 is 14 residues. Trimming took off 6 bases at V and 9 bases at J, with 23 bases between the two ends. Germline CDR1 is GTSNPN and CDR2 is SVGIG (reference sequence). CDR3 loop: CACSSRQVMRSYTF. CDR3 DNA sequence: TGTGCCTGTTCTTCGAGACAGGTGATGCGGAGCTACACCTTC.

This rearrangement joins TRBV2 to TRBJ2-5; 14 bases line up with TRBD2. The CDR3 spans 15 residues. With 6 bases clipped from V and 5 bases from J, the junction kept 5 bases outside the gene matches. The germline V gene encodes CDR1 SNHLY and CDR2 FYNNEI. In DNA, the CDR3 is TGTGCCAGCAGACTAAGGACTAGCGGGGGGGAGACCCAGTACTTC. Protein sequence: CASRLRTSGGETQYF.

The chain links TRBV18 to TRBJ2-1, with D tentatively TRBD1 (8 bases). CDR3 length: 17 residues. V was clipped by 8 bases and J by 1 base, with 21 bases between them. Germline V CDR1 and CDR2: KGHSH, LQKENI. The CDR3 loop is CASTRTGRVQSYNEQFF. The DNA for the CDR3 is TGTGCCAGCACCCGGACAGGGAGGGTTCAGTCCTACAATGAGCAGTTCTTC.

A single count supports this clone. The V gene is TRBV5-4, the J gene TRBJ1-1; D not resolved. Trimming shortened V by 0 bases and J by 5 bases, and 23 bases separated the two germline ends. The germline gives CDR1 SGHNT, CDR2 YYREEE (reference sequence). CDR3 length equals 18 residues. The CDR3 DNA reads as TGTGCCAGCAGCTTGGTGGGCCAGGCCTCCCCAGGTGTGACTGAAGCTTTCTTT. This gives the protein CASSLVGQASPGVTEAFF.

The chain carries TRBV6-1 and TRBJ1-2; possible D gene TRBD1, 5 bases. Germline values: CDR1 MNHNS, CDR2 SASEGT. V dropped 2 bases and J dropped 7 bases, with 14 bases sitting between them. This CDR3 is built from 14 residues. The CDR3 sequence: CASSESPEGPGYTF. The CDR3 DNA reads TGTGCCAGCAGTGAATCCCCGGAGGGGCCTGGCTACACCTTC.

CDR3 coding DNA: TGTGCCAGCAGCGTAACCCCATCAGACACAGATACGCAGTATTTT. Its protein product is CASSVTPSDTDTQYF. J is TRBJ2-3 and V is TRBV9; D gene uncertain. V gave up 1 base and J gave up 2 bases, with 11 bases separating them. This CDR3 has 15 amino acids. Germline lookup yields CDR1 SGDLS and CDR2 YYNGEE.

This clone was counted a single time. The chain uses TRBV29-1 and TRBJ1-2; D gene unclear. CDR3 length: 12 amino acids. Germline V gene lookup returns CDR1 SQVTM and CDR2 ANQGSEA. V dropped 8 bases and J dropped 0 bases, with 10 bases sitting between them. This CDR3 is CSTEVANYGYTF. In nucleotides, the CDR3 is TGCAGCACAGAAGTTGCTAACTATGGCTACACCTTC.

The CDR3 region is CASTAGVNSNQPQHF. The CDR3 DNA follows: TGTGCCAGTACGGCAGGGGTTAATAGCAATCAGCCCCAGCATTTT. The chain has TRBV19 and TRBJ1-5; D may be TRBD1 (6 bases). Germline CDR1 LNHDA, CDR2 SQIVND (reference sequence). V lost 7 bases and J 0 bases, leaving 13 bases between the germline ends. The CDR3 runs to 15 residues. Using reference TRBV19 and TRBJ1-5 for the parts outside the CDR3, the full variable domain is DGGITQSPKYLFRKEGQNVTLSCEQNLNHDAMYWYRQDPGQGLRLIYYSQIVNDFQKGDIAEGYSVSREKKESFPLTVTSAQKNPTAFYLCASTAGVNSNQPQHFGDGTRLSIL.